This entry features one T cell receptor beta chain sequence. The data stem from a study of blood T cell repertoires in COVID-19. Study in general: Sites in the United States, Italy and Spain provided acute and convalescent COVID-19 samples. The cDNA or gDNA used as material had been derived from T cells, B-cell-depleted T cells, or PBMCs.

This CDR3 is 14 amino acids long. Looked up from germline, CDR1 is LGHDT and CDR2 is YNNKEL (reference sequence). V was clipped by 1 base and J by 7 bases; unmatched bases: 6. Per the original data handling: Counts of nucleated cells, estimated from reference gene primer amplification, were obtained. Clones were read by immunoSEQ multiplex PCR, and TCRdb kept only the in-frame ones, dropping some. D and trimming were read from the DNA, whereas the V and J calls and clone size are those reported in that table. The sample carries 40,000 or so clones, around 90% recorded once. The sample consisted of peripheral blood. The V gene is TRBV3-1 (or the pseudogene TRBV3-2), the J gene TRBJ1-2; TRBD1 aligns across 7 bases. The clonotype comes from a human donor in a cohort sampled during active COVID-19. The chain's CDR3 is CASSQVQGGSGYTF. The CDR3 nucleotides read TGTGCCAGCAGCCAAGTTCAAGGGGGCAGTGGCTACACCTTC.